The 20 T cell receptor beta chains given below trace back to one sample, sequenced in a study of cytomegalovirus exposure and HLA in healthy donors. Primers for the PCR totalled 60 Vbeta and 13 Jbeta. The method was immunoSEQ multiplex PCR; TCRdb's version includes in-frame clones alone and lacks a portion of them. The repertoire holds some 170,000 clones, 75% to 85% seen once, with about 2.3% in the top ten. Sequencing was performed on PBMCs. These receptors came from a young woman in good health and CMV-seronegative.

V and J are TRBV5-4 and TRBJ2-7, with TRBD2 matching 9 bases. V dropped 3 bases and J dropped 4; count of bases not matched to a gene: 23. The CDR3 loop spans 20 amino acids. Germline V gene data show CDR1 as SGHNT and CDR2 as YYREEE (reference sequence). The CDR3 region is CASSSLGRGRAPPNIYEQYF. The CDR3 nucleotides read TGTGCCAGCAGCTCCCTCGGACGCGGGAGGGCCCCCCCAAACATTTACGAGCAGTACTTC.

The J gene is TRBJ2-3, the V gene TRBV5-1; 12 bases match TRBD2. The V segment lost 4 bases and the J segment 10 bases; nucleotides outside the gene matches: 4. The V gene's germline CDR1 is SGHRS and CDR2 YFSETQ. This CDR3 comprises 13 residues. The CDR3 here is CASSITSGGPQYF. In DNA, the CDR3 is TGCGCCAGCAGCATAACTAGCGGGGGGCCGCAGTATTTT.

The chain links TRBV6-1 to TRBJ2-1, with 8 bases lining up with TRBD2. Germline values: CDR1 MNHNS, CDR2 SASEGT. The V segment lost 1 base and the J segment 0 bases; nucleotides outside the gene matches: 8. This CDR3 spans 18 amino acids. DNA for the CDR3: TGTGCCAGCAGTGAAGAGACTCAGCTAGCGGGCTCCTACAATGAGCAGTTCTTC. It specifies CASSEETQLAGSYNEQFF.

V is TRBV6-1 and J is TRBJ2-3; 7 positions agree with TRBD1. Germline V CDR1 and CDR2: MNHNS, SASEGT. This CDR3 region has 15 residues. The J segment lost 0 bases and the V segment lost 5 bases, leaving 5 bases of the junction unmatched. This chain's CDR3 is CASSRQGPSTDTQYF. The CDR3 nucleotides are TGTGCCAGCAGTAGACAGGGACCTAGCACAGATACGCAGTATTTT.

The CDR3 DNA sequence: TGTGCCAGCAAAGCGGGTGAGGGCTATGGCTACACCTTC. Its translation: CASKAGEGYGYTF. The rearrangement joins TRBV6-1 to TRBJ1-2; D gene unclear. The germline CDR1 and CDR2 sequences are MNHNS and SASEGT. The V gene lost 7 bases and the J gene lost 4 bases, with 13 bases spanning the gap. This CDR3 contains 13 residues.

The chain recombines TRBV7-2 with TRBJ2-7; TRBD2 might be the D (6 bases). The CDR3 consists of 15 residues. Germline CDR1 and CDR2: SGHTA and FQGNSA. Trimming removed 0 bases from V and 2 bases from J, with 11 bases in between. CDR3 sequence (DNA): TGTGCCAGCAGCTTAGCGGGACTCCCAACCTACGAGCAGTACTTC. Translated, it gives CASSLAGLPTYEQYF. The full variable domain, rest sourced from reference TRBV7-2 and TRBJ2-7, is GAGVSQSPSNKVTEKGKDVELRCDPISGHTALYWYRQSLGQGLEFLIYFQGNSAPDKSGLPSDRFSAERTGGSVSTLTIQRTQQEDSAVYLCASSLAGLPTYEQYFGPGTRLTVT.

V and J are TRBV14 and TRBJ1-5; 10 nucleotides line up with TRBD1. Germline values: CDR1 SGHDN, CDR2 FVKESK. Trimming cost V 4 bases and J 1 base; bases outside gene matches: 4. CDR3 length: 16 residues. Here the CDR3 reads CASSPRQGASNQPQHF. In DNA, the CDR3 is TGTGCCAGCAGCCCGAGACAGGGGGCAAGCAATCAGCCCCAGCATTTT. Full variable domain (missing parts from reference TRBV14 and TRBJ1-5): EAGVTQFPSHSVIEKGQTVTLRCDPISGHDNLYWYRRVMGKEIKFLLHFVKESKQDESGMPNNRFLAERTGGTYSTLKVQPAELEDSGVYFCASSPRQGASNQPQHFGDGTRLSIL.

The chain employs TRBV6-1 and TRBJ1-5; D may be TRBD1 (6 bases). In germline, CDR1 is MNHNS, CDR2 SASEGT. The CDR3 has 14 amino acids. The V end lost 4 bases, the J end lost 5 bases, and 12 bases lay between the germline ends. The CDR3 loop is CASSARGRDQPQHF. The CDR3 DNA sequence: TGTGCCAGCAGTGCCAGGGGCAGGGATCAGCCCCAGCATTTT.

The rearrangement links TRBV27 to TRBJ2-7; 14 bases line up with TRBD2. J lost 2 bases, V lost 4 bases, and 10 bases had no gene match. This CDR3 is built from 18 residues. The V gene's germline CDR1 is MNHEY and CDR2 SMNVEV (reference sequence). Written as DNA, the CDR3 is TGTGCCAGCAGTTCGACCGGGACTAGCGGGAGAAGAGCCTACGAGCAGTACTTC. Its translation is CASSSTGTSGRRAYEQYF.

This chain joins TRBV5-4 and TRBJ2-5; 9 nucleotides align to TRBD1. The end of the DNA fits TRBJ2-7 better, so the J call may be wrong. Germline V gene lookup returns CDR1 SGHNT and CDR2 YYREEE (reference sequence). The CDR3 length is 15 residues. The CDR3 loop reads CASSKNPTGGYEQYF. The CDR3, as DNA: TGTGCCAGCAGCAAAAACCCGACAGGGGGCTACGAGCAGTACTTC.

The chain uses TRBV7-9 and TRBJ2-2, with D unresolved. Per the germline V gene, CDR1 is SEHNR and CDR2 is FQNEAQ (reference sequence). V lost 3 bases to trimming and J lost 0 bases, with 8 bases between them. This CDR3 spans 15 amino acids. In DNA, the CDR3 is TGTGCCAGCAGCTTCCTGTCTGCGAACACCGGGGAGCTGTTTTTT. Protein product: CASSFLSANTGELFF.

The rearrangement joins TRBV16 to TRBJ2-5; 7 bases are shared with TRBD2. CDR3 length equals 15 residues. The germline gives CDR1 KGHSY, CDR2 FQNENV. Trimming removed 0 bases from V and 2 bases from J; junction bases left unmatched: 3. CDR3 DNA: TGTGCCAGCAGCCAATCTCTCGGGGGGCAAGAGACCCAGTACTTC. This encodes CASSQSLGGQETQYF.

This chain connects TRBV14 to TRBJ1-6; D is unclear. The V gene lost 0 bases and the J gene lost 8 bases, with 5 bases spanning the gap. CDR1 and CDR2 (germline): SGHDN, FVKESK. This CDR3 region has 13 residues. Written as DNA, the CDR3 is TGTGCCAGCAGCCAAGAACGCGATTCACCCCTCCACTTT. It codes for CASSQERDSPLHF.

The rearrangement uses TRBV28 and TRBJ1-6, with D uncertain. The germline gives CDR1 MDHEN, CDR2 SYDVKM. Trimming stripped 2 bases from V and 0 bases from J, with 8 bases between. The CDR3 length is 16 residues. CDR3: CASSLGESSYNSPLHF. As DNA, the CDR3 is TGTGCCAGCAGTTTAGGAGAGAGCTCCTATAATTCACCCCTCCACTTT.

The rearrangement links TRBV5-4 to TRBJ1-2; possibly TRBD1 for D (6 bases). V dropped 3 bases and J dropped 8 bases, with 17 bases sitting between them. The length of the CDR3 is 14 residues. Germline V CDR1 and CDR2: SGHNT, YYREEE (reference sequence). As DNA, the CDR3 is TGTGCCAGCAGCTCATTTGTGGGGGCGCCCGGCTACACCTTC. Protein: CASSSFVGAPGYTF. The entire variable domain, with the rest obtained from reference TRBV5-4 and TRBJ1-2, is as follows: ETGVTQSPTHLIKTRGQQVTLRCSSQSGHNTVSWYQQALGQGPQFIFQYYREEENGRGNFPPRFSGLQFPNYSSELNVNALELDDSALYLCASSSFVGAPGYTFGSGTRLTVV.

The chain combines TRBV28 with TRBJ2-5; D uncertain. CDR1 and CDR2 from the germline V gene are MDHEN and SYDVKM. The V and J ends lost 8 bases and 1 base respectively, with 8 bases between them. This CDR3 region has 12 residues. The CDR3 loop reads CASVSSQETQYF. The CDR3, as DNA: TGTGCCAGCGTTTCCAGCCAAGAGACCCAGTACTTC.

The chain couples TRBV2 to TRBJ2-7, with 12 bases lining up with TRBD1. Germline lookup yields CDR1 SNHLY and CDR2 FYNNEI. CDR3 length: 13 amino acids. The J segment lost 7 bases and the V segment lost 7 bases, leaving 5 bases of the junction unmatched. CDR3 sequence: CASKGQGAREQYF. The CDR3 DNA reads TGTGCCAGCAAGGGACAGGGGGCGCGGGAGCAGTACTTC.

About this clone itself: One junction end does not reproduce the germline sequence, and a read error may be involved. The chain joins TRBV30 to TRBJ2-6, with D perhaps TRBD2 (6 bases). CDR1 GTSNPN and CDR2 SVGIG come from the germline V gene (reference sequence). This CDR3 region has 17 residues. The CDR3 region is CAWSVLSPGAGANGLTF. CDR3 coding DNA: TGTGCCTGGAGTGTACTAAGTCCGGGAGCTGGGGCCAACGGCCTGACTTTC.

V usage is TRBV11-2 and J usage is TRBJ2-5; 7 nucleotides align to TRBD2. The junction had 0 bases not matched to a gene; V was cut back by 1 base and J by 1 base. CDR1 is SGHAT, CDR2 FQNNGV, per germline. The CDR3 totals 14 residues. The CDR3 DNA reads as TGTGCCAGCAGCTTAGGGGGGGGCCAAGAGACCCAGTACTTC. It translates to CASSLGGGQETQYF.

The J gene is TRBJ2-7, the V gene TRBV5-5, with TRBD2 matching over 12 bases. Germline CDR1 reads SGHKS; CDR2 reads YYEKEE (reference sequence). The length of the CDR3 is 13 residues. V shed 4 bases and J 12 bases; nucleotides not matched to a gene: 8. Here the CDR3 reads CASSRTSGAPSYF. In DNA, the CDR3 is TGTGCCAGCAGCCGGACTAGCGGGGCCCCGTCGTACTTC.